This TCR beta chain originates from a study of blood T cell repertoires in COVID-19. Background on the study: Some COVID-19 samples were acute and others convalescent; all came from the United States, Italy and Spain.

The table came from immunoSEQ multiplex PCR; TCRdb's copy has only in-frame clones and leaves some out. The sample shows tens of thousands of clones, under 85% of them seen only once. The sequenced material came from peripheral blood. This TCR was recovered from a man in his fifties or sixties with acute or convalescent COVID-19.

CDR3 nucleotides: TGTGCCAGCAGCTTGGATCCGGGACAGGGGGCGCAGGGCTACACCTTC. This gives the protein CASSLDPGQGAQGYTF. The V and J genes are TRBV5-5 and TRBJ1-2, with 12 bases lining up with TRBD1. This CDR3 region has 16 residues. The J segment lost 8 bases and the V segment lost 0 bases, leaving 8 bases of the junction unmatched. The germline V gene has CDR1 SGHKS and CDR2 YYEKEE (reference sequence). The full variable domain, completed using reference TRBV5-5 and TRBJ1-2, is DAGVTQSPTHLIKTRGQQVTLRCSPISGHKSVSWYQQVLGQGPQFIFQYYEKEERGRGNFPDRFSARQFPNYSSELNVNALLLGDSALYLCASSLDPGQGAQGYTFGSGTRLTVV.